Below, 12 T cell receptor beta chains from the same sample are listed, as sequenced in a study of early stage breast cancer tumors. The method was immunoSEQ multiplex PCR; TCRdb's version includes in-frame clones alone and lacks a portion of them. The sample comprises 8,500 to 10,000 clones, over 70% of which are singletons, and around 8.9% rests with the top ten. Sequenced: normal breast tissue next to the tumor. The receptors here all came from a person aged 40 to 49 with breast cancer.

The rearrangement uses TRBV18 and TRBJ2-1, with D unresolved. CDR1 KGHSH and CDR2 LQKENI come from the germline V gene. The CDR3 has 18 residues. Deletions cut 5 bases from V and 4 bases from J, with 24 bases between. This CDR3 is CASSSRSPLRPEYNEQFF. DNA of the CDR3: TGTGCCAGCTCATCCCGGAGCCCGCTTAGGCCCGAATACAATGAGCAGTTCTTC.

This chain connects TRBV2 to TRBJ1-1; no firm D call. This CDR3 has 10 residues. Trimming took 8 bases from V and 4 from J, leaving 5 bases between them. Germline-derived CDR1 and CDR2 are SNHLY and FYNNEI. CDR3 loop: CASRLTEAFF. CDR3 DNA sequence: TGTGCCAGCCGACTCACTGAAGCTTTCTTT.

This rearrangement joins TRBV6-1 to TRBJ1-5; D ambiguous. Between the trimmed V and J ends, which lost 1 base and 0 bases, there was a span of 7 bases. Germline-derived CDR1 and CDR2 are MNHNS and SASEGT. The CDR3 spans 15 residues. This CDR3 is CASSEVRVSNQPQHF. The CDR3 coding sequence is TGTGCCAGCAGTGAAGTAAGGGTTAGCAATCAGCCCCAGCATTTT.

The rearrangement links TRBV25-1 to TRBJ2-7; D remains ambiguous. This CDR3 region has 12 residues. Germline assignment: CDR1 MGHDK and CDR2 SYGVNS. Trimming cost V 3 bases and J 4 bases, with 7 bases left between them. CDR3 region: CASSDGFYEQYF. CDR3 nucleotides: TGTGCCAGCAGTGACGGATTTTACGAGCAGTACTTC.

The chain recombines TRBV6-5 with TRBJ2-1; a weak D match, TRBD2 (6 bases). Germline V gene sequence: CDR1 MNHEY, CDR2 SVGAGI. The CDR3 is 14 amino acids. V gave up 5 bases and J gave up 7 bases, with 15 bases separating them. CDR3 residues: CASSPLGRSNEQFF. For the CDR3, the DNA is TGTGCCAGCAGTCCCCTGGGGAGGAGTAATGAGCAGTTCTTC.

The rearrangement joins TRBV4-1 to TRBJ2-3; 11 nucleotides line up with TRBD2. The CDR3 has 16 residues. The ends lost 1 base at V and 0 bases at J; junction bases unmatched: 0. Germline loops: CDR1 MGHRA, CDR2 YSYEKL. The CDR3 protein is CASSQASGRSTDTQYF. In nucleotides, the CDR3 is TGCGCCAGCAGCCAAGCTAGCGGGAGGAGCACAGATACGCAGTATTTT.

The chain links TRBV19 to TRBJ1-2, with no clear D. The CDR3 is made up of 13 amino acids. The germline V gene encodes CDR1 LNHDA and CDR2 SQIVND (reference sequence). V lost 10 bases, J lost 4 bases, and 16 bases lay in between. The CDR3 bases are TGTGCCACTTCCGCAGACCTGGGCTATGGCTACACCTTC. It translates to CATSADLGYGYTF.

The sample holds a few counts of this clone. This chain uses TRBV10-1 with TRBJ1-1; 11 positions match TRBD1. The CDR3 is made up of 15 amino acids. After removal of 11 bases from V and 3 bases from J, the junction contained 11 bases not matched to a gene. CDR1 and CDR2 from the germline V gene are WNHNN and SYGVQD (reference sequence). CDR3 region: CAPLQRDRGDTEAFF. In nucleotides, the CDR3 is TGCGCCCCCCTACAAAGGGACAGGGGGGACACTGAAGCTTTCTTT.

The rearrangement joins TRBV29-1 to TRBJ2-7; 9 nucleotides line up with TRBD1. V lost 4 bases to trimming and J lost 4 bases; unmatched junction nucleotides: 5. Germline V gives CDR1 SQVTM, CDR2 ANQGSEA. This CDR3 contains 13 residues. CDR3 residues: CSVGGQGFYEQYF. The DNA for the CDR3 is TGCAGCGTTGGGGGACAGGGTTTTTACGAGCAGTACTTC.

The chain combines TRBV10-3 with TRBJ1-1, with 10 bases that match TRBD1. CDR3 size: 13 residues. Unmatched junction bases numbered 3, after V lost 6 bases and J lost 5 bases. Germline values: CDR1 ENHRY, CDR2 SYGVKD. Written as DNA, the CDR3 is TGTGCCATCAGGGGGACAGGGGAAACTGAAGCTTTCTTT. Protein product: CAIRGTGETEAFF.

CDR3 DNA sequence: TGCGCCAGCAGCCAAGATCTTCGGACGGGACAGAGCACAGATACGCAGTATTTT. Translation gives CASSQDLRTGQSTDTQYF. The chain has TRBV4-1 and TRBJ2-3; 7 nucleotides align to TRBD1. J gave up 0 bases and V 0 bases, and 9 bases lay outside the gene matches. The CDR3 runs to 18 residues. CDR1 MGHRA and CDR2 YSYEKL come from the germline V gene.

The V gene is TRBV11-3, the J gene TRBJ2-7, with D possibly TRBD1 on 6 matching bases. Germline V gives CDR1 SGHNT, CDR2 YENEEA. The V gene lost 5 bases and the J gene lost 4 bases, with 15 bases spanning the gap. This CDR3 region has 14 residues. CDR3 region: CASSTNREAYEQYF. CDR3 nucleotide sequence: TGTGCCAGCAGCACTAACAGGGAAGCTTACGAGCAGTACTTC.